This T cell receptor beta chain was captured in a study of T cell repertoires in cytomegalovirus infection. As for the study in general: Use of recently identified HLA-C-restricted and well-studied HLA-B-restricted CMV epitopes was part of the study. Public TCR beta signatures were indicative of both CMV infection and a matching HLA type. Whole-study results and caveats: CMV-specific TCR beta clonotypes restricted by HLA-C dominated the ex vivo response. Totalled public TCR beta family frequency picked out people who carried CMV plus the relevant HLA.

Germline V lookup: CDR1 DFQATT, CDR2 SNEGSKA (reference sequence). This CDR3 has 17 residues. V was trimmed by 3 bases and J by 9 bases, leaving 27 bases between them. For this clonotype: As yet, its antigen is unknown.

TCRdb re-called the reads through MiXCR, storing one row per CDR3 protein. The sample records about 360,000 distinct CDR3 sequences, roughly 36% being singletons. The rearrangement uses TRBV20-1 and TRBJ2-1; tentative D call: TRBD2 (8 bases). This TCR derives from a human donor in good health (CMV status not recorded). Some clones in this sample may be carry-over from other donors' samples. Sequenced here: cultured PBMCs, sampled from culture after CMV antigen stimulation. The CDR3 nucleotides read TGCAGTGCTAGCCGGCCAGGGGGGGGTAGCGGGAAGGCTGAGCAGTTCTTC. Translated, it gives CSASRPGGGSGKAEQFF.